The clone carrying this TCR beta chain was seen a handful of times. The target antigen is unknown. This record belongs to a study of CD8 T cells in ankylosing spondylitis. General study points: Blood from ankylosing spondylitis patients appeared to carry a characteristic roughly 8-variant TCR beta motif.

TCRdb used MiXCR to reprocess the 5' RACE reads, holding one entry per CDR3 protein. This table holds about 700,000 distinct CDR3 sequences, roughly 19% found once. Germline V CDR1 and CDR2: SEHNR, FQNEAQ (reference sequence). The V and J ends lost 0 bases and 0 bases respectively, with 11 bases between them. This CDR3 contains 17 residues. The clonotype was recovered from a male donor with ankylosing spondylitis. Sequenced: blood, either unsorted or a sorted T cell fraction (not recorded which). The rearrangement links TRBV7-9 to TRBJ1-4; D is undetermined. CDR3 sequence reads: CASSLARAATTNEKLFF. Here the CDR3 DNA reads TGTGCCAGCAGCTTAGCGCGGGCAGCCACAACTAATGAAAAACTGTTTTTT.